Each of the 32 T cell receptor beta chains below was sequenced from the same sample in a study of technical replicates of blood from several donors. The assay was immunoSEQ multiplex PCR, and TCRdb's table has in-frame clones only and misses some. The sample holds roughly 100,000 clones, approximately 96% seen once. Source material: T cells isolated from PBMCs. The receptors stem from a human donor in good health.

This clone was observed a single time. The J gene is TRBJ2-7, the V gene TRBV5-4, with 8 positions matching TRBD2. CDR1 SGHNT and CDR2 YYREEE come from the germline V gene (reference sequence). V lost 2 bases, J lost 6 bases, and 1 base stayed unmatched. The CDR3 sequence is 12 residues long. The chain's CDR3 is CASSFGTSEQYF. CDR3 nucleotides: TGTGCCAGCAGCTTCGGGACTAGCGAGCAGTACTTC.

The chain combines TRBV5-6 with TRBJ1-1; 8 bases agree with TRBD1. After removal of 3 bases from V and 5 bases from J, the junction contained 9 bases not matched to a gene. CDR1 is SGHDT and CDR2 is YYEEEE in the germline V gene. This CDR3 has 15 residues. For the CDR3, the DNA is TGTGCCAGCAGCTACCAACAGGGGGGAAGAACTGAAGCTTTCTTT. Residues: CASSYQQGGRTEAFF.

This sequence joins TRBV25-1 and TRBJ2-7, with D possibly matching TRBD1 (5 bases). Germline values: CDR1 MGHDK, CDR2 SYGVNS. V was trimmed by 6 bases and J by 3 bases, leaving 12 bases between them. The CDR3 extends over 13 amino acids. CDR3 bases: TGTGCCAGCAGACCGACAGCAGGCTACGAGCAGTACTTC. This codes for CASRPTAGYEQYF.

In this sample, this clone turned up once. The rearrangement uses TRBV6-5 and TRBJ1-5, with D perhaps TRBD1 (5 bases). The V and J ends lost 2 bases and 4 bases respectively, with 12 bases between them. This CDR3 contains 15 residues. Germline V gene sequence: CDR1 MNHEY, CDR2 SVGAGI. This chain's CDR3 is CASSYRRDGNQPQHF. The CDR3, as DNA: TGTGCCAGCAGTTACAGGAGGGACGGGAATCAGCCCCAGCATTTT.

This clone was observed a few times. CDR3 nucleotide sequence: TGCGCCAGCAGGGACAGGAGAACCGGGGAGCTGTTTTTT. Amino acid sequence: CASRDRRTGELFF. This chain links TRBV23-1 with TRBJ2-2; 7 bases agree with TRBD1. TRBV23-1 is annotated as an ORF whose role is uncertain. The J segment lost 5 bases and the V segment lost 6 bases, leaving 3 bases of the junction unmatched. CDR3 length equals 13 residues.

The CDR3 DNA reads as TGTGCCAGCAGCTTATCCTACAGAGAGTCCTACAATGAGCAGTTCTTC. Translation: CASSLSYRESYNEQFF. The rearrangement links TRBV7-3 to TRBJ2-1; D ambiguous. The CDR3 sequence is 16 residues long. V dropped 2 bases and J dropped 1 base, with 12 bases sitting between them. Germline-derived CDR1 and CDR2 are SGHTA and FQGTGA.

This clone appeared a single time. V and J are TRBV7-2 and TRBJ1-2; 10 positions agree with TRBD1. The CDR3 is 14 residues long. The J segment lost 7 bases and the V segment lost 1 base, leaving 3 bases of the junction unmatched. Looked up from germline, CDR1 is SGHTA and CDR2 is FQGNSA. CDR3 nucleotides: TGTGCCAGCAGCTTAGGGTGGGACAGGGGTGGCTACACCTTC. Translating it yields CASSLGWDRGGYTF. Drawing the rest from reference TRBV7-2 and TRBJ1-2, the complete variable domain is GAGVSQSPSNKVTEKGKDVELRCDPISGHTALYWYRQSLGQGLEFLIYFQGNSAPDKSGLPSDRFSAERTGGSVSTLTIQRTQQEDSAVYLCASSLGWDRGGYTFGSGTRLTVV.

The V gene is TRBV9, the J gene TRBJ2-1; 10 bases agree with TRBD2. V lost 4 bases to trimming and J lost 8 bases; unmatched junction nucleotides: 9. CDR1 and CDR2 from the germline V gene are SGDLS and YYNGEE. This CDR3 contains 15 residues. CDR3 sequence reads: CASSFRTSGRDEQFF. In DNA form, the CDR3 reads TGTGCCAGCAGCTTTCGGACTAGCGGAAGAGATGAGCAGTTCTTC. Full variable domain (outside the CDR3, taken from reference TRBV9 and TRBJ2-1): DSGVTQTPKHLITATGQRVTLRCSPRSGDLSVYWYQQSLDQGLQFLIQYYNGEERAKGNILERFSAQQFPDLHSELNLSSLELGDSALYFCASSFRTSGRDEQFFGPGTRLTVL.

The V call is TRBV5-6, the J call TRBJ2-5; 10 nucleotides match TRBD2. V trimming: 2 bases; J trimming: 4 bases; junction bases outside the gene matches: 2. Germline CDR1 and CDR2: SGHDT and YYEEEE. The CDR3 is 14 residues long. This chain's CDR3 is CASSLIAGGETQYF. The CDR3, as DNA: TGTGCCAGCAGCTTAATAGCGGGAGGAGAGACCCAGTACTTC.

The chain carries TRBV28 and TRBJ2-2, with TRBD2 as a possible D gene (6 bases). Germline V gene data show CDR1 as MDHEN and CDR2 as SYDVKM. V was trimmed by 7 bases and J by 4 bases, leaving 16 bases between them. The CDR3 is 15 residues long. CDR3 sequence reads: CASKTIRDSTGELFF. CDR3 DNA: TGTGCCAGCAAAACAATCAGGGACTCCACCGGGGAGCTGTTTTTT.

The genes are TRBV5-1 and TRBJ1-1; 10 bases map to TRBD1. The CDR3 has 16 amino acids. Unmatched junction bases numbered 9, after V lost 0 bases and J lost 7 bases. CDR1 is SGHRS and CDR2 is YFSETQ in the germline V gene. The CDR3 nucleotides read TGCGCCAGCAGCTTGGGACAGGGGGCCTACCGGGGTGAAGCTTTCTTT. Its translation is CASSLGQGAYRGEAFF.

The V and J genes are TRBV4-1 and TRBJ2-3; D is ambiguous. The CDR3 runs 13 residues. The ends were cut back, 5 bases at V and 3 bases at J, with 9 bases in the middle. Germline V gene lookup returns CDR1 MGHRA and CDR2 YSYEKL. CDR3 loop: CASSEGPTDTQYF. The CDR3 DNA reads as TGCGCCAGCAGCGAAGGGCCTACAGATACGCAGTATTTT.

The chain has TRBV5-8 and TRBJ1-4; 8 nucleotides align to TRBD1. Per germline, CDR1 SGHTS and CDR2 YDEGEE. V lost 0 bases, J lost 8 bases, and 9 bases stayed unmatched. The CDR3 extends over 16 amino acids. CDR3 protein: CASSLARDRLIEKLFF. The CDR3 nucleotides read TGTGCCAGCAGCTTGGCCCGGGACAGGCTTATCGAAAAACTGTTTTTT.

The chain is built from TRBV10-2 and TRBJ2-6; D possibly corresponds to TRBD1 (6 bases). The germline V gene encodes CDR1 WSHSY and CDR2 SAAADI. This CDR3 region has 16 residues. Between the trimmed V and J ends, which lost 1 base and 4 bases, there was a span of 11 bases. The CDR3 sequence is CASSELTGPGANVLTF. The CDR3 DNA is TGCGCCAGCAGTGAGTTAACAGGGCCCGGGGCCAACGTCCTGACTTTC.

This clone has a single count. The CDR3: CASSWGQNQPQHF. The CDR3 DNA follows: TGTGCCAGCAGCTGGGGACAGAATCAGCCCCAGCATTTT. This chain joins TRBV7-8 and TRBJ1-5; 7 bases are a match to TRBD1. The germline CDR1 and CDR2 sequences are SGHVS and FQNEAQ. J lost 4 bases, V lost 4 bases, and 1 base had no gene match. This CDR3 comprises 13 residues. Supplemented by reference TRBV7-8 and TRBJ1-5, the full variable domain reads GAGVSQSPRYKVAKRGQDVALRCDPISGHVSLFWYQQALGQGPEFLTYFQNEAQLDKSGLPSDRFFAERPEGSVSTLKIQRTQQEDSAVYLCASSWGQNQPQHFGDGTRLSIL.

The V and J genes are TRBV5-3 and TRBJ2-7; a weak D match, TRBD2 (6 bases). TRBV5-3 is marked as an open reading frame, function uncertain. Trimming pared 2 bases from V and 7 bases from J, leaving 28 bases between. The CDR3 consists of 18 residues. The CDR3 reads CARSFPPGLPYVRREQYF. DNA for the CDR3: TGTGCCAGAAGCTTCCCTCCGGGACTGCCTTACGTTCGGCGGGAGCAGTACTTC.

This chain uses TRBV6-5 with TRBJ1-5, with D possibly being TRBD1 (6 bases). V was pared by 5 bases and J by 3 bases, with 14 bases between. Germline V lookup: CDR1 MNHEY, CDR2 SVGAGI. There are 15 residues in the CDR3. The CDR3 reads CASSGNGQPNQPQHF. The CDR3, as DNA: TGTGCCAGCAGTGGAAATGGACAGCCCAATCAGCCCCAGCATTTT.

The chain carries TRBV7-9 and TRBJ2-1, with TRBD1 identical over 7 bases. The CDR3 spans 16 residues. The junction had 9 bases not matched to a gene; V was cut back by 5 bases and J by 2 bases. CDR1 and CDR2 (germline): SEHNR, FQNEAQ (reference sequence). Here the CDR3 DNA reads TGTGCCAGCAGCCCACGGACAGGTAGGACCTACAATGAGCAGTTCTTC. As protein: CASSPRTGRTYNEQFF. The whole variable domain, filled in from reference TRBV7-9 and TRBJ2-1, reads DTGVSQNPRHKITKRGQNVTFRCDPISEHNRLYWYRQTLGQGPEFLTYFQNEAQLEKSRLLSDRFSAERPKGSFSTLEIQRTEQGDSAMYLCASSPRTGRTYNEQFFGPGTRLTVL.

This chain connects TRBV6-6 to TRBJ2-3; TRBD2 matches 11 bases. The CDR3 contains 16 residues. V lost 5 bases and J lost 2; bases outside the gene matches: 6. The V gene's germline CDR1 is MNHNY and CDR2 SVGAGI (reference sequence). Here the CDR3 reads CASSLLAGGFTDTQYF. CDR3 nucleotides: TGTGCCAGCAGTCTCCTAGCGGGAGGTTTCACAGATACGCAGTATTTT.

The J gene is TRBJ2-7, the V gene TRBV13, with D tentatively TRBD1 (5 bases). Looked up from germline, CDR1 is PRHDT and CDR2 is FYEKMQ (reference sequence). The CDR3 loop spans 11 amino acids. Trimming took off 6 bases at V and 4 bases at J, with 7 bases between the two ends. Here the CDR3 DNA reads TGTGCCAGCAGTCCAGGGTACGAGCAGTACTTC. The encoded protein is CASSPGYEQYF.

V gene TRBV4-2 combines with J gene TRBJ2-5; 8 positions match TRBD2. V shed 5 bases, J shed 5 bases, and the junction held 10 bases outside the gene matches. Germline V gene lookup returns CDR1 LGHNA and CDR2 YNFKEQ. The CDR3 spans 15 residues. CDR3 sequence reads: CASSDEAGARETQYF. DNA for the CDR3: TGTGCCAGCAGCGACGAAGCGGGAGCTCGGGAGACCCAGTACTTC.

The gene calls are TRBV5-1 and TRBJ2-3, with 11 bases fitting TRBD2. With V trimmed by 4 bases and J by 0 bases, 7 bases remained unmatched. Looked up from germline, CDR1 is SGHRS and CDR2 is YFSETQ. The CDR3 consists of 17 residues. The CDR3 region has the DNA TGCGCCAGCAGCCGCGGCCTAGCGGGAGGCAGCACAGATACGCAGTATTTT. Residues: CASSRGLAGGSTDTQYF.

This sequence joins TRBV19 and TRBJ2-5; TRBD1 matches at 8 bases. The germline CDR1 and CDR2 sequences are LNHDA and SQIVND (reference sequence). The CDR3 spans 14 residues. V gave up 5 bases and J gave up 2 bases; unmatched junction bases: 4. CDR3 in amino acids: CASSVGTGQETQYF. CDR3 in DNA: TGTGCCAGTAGTGTCGGGACAGGACAAGAGACCCAGTACTTC.

The chain carries TRBV4-1 and TRBJ2-1; the match to TRBD2 covers 7 bases. Looked up from germline, CDR1 is MGHRA and CDR2 is YSYEKL. The V gene end was trimmed by 4 bases and the J gene end by 4 bases; junction bases not matched to a gene: 13. This CDR3 is built from 17 residues. Written as DNA, the CDR3 is TGCGCCAGCAGCCCGATCCCATGGGCGGGAGTTTACAATGAGCAGTTCTTC. Its protein is CASSPIPWAGVYNEQFF.

The chain uses TRBV12-2 and TRBJ2-5; TRBD1 is the table's D call and was not checked against the DNA. TRBV12-2 is a pseudogene segment. The CDR3 spans 18 residues. CDR3 nucleotide sequence: TGTGCAAGTCGCTTAGCGAACGGGGACAGGGACTATCAGGAGACCCAGTACTTC. The encoded protein is CASRLANGDRDYQETQYF.

The CDR3 sequence is CASSLSKRGTDTQYF. The CDR3 coding sequence is TGTGCCAGCAGTTTATCGAAGCGGGGCACAGATACGCAGTATTTT. The chain combines TRBV27 with TRBJ2-3; D is possibly TRBD2 (6 bases). The CDR3 length is 15 residues. Trimming left V 0 bases short and J 1 base short, with 8 bases between. The germline V gene has CDR1 MNHEY and CDR2 SMNVEV (reference sequence).

This clone was counted a single time. The rearrangement joins TRBV11-1 to TRBJ2-7, with D hard to call. Germline values: CDR1 SGHAT, CDR2 FQDESV (reference sequence). The CDR3 covers 16 residues. V lost 0 bases and J 3 bases, leaving 15 bases between the germline ends. This CDR3 is CASSLALRALNYEQYF. DNA of the CDR3: TGTGCCAGCAGCTTAGCTCTGAGAGCGCTGAACTACGAGCAGTACTTC.

The J gene is TRBJ2-6, the V gene TRBV10-3, with D possibly being TRBD1 (5 bases). Per germline, CDR1 ENHRY and CDR2 SYGVKD. The CDR3 spans 16 residues. V dropped 6 bases and J dropped 2 bases, with 14 bases sitting between them. CDR3 in DNA: TGTGCCATCAGCTCAGGGTTGAGCACTGGGGCCAACGTCCTGACTTTC. Protein sequence: CAISSGLSTGANVLTF.

The rearrangement uses TRBV12-5 and TRBJ2-5; TRBD1 matches 9 bases. The CDR3 consists of 15 residues. The V gene's germline CDR1 is LGHNT and CDR2 FRNRAP. With 0 bases clipped from V and 5 bases from J, the junction kept 4 bases outside the gene matches. The CDR3 sequence is CASGLVWDRAETQYF. The DNA for the CDR3 is TGTGCTAGTGGTTTGGTATGGGACAGGGCGGAGACCCAGTACTTC.

This clone appeared a single time. The chain couples TRBV9 to TRBJ2-5, with 15 bases matching TRBD2. This CDR3 is 17 amino acids long. Trimming took 2 bases from V and 5 from J; bases not matched to a gene: 7. Looked up from germline, CDR1 is SGDLS and CDR2 is YYNGEE. The CDR3 loop is CASSVLGLAGGPETQYF. CDR3 coding DNA: TGTGCCAGCAGCGTCTTAGGACTAGCGGGAGGGCCTGAGACCCAGTACTTC.

V gene TRBV18 combines with J gene TRBJ1-2, with TRBD1 identical over 8 bases. The CDR3 spans 13 residues. V dropped 9 bases and J dropped 4; count of bases not matched to a gene: 7. From germline, CDR1 is KGHSH and CDR2 LQKENI. The CDR3 spells CASGQGSPYGYTF. The CDR3 DNA reads as TGTGCCAGTGGACAGGGTTCCCCCTATGGCTACACCTTC. The full variable domain, with the rest looked up from reference TRBV18 and TRBJ1-2, is NAGVMQNPRHLVRRRGQEARLRCSPMKGHSHVYWYRQLPEEGLKFMVYLQKENIIDESGMPKERFSAEFPKEGPSILRIQQVVRGDSAAYFCASGQGSPYGYTFGSGTRLTVV.

The J gene is TRBJ1-1, the V gene TRBV9; 9 positions agree with TRBD1. The junction had 8 bases not matched to a gene; V was cut back by 3 bases and J by 5 bases. Germline V gene data show CDR1 as SGDLS and CDR2 as YYNGEE. The CDR3 sequence is 15 residues long. CDR3 nucleotide sequence: TGTGCCAGCAGCGCTTCCCCGGGACAGGGTACTGAAGCTTTCTTT. Its translation: CASSASPGQGTEAFF.